These 3 T cell receptor beta chains share one sample of origin, sequenced in a study of response to subunit inactivated influenza vaccine. TCRdb reprocessed the RT-PCR reads with MiXCR, giving one entry per CDR3 protein. The sample records 500,000 to 550,000 distinct CDR3 sequences, approximately 6.9% being singletons. Sample: PBMCs from blood, taken approximately 25 months after vaccination. The receptors derive from a man between 45 and 75 years old who received an inactivated influenza vaccine.

This clonotype has a count of ten or more. The CDR3 DNA reads TGTGCCAGCAGCTTAGCGCGGGACTACGAGCAGTACTTC. Its protein is CASSLARDYEQYF. The chain combines TRBV7-2 with TRBJ2-7, with a weak D call TRBD2 (6 bases). CDR3 size: 13 residues. V was shortened by 0 bases and J by 3 bases, with 6 bases between the two germline ends. CDR1 is SGHTA, CDR2 FQGNSA, per germline. The full variable domain, in which reference TRBV7-2 and TRBJ2-7 provide the parts outside the CDR3, is GAGVSQSPSNKVTEKGKDVELRCDPISGHTALYWYRQSLGQGLEFLIYFQGNSAPDKSGLPSDRFSAERTGGSVSTLTIQRTQQEDSAVYLCASSLARDYEQYFGPGTRLTVT.

This clonotype showed up just a few times. The rearrangement joins TRBV10-3 to TRBJ2-1, with a possible D match to TRBD1 (6 bases). Trimming removed 6 bases at V and 0 bases at J, with 12 bases between. Germline lookup yields CDR1 ENHRY and CDR2 SYGVKD. The CDR3 extends over 15 amino acids. The CDR3 protein is CAISPGATSYNEQFF. CDR3 in DNA: TGTGCCATCAGCCCAGGGGCCACCTCCTACAATGAGCAGTTCTTC.

This clonotype has a count of ten or more. V and J are TRBV12-3 or TRBV12-4 and TRBJ1-1, with D possibly TRBD1 on 5 matching bases. Between the trimmed V and J ends, which lost 8 bases and 2 bases, there was a span of 12 bases. The CDR3 extends over 13 amino acids. CDR3 bases: TGTGCCAGCGTTTGGGGGTTAAACACTGAAGCTTTCTTT. The encoded protein is CASVWGLNTEAFF.